Following are 32 T cell receptor beta chains from one sample sequenced in a study of shared clonotypes between healthy human individuals. Positive CCR7 selection of CD45RO-negative cells yielded the naive CD8 cells, and terminally differentiated effector memory CD45RA+ cells were excluded. Repertoires were generated with immunoSEQ multiplex PCR, while TCRdb's copy carries only in-frame clones and drops some. Among about 600,000 clones listed, roughly 96% were seen once. Sequencing was carried out using naive CD8+ T cells sorted from blood. The receptors derive from a woman between 25 and 40 years old in good health.

The chain carries TRBV10-1 and TRBJ2-7, with D maybe TRBD2 (6 bases). The CDR3 is 16 amino acids. Germline CDR1 is WNHNN and CDR2 is SYGVQD (reference sequence). V was shortened by 2 bases and J by 5 bases, with 19 bases between the two germline ends. CDR3 amino acids: CASSEPEGQAVHEQYF. The CDR3, as DNA: TGCGCCAGCAGTGAGCCGGAGGGGCAGGCGGTCCACGAGCAGTACTTC.

V gene TRBV6-4 combines with J gene TRBJ1-5; D is uncertain. Trimming pared 0 bases from V and 0 bases from J, leaving 21 bases between. Germline V CDR1 and CDR2: MRHNA, SNTAGT. This CDR3 spans 20 amino acids. The CDR3 here is CASSDSRCCSSDYSNQPQHF. The CDR3 DNA sequence: TGTGCCAGCAGTGACTCGCGTTGTTGTTCCAGCGATTATAGCAATCAGCCCCAGCATTTT.

CDR3: CATSLAGDTGELFF. The CDR3 DNA sequence: TGTGCCACCAGCCTGGCAGGGGACACCGGGGAGCTGTTTTTT. This chain joins TRBV15 and TRBJ2-2, with D maybe TRBD1 (6 bases). The V and J ends lost 5 bases and 3 bases respectively, with 10 bases between them. CDR3 size: 14 residues. Germline-derived CDR1 and CDR2 are LNHNV and YYDKDF (reference sequence).

For the CDR3, the DNA is TGTGCCAGCAGCCGTACTAGCGGGAGGTTCGGCGGGGAGCTGTTTTTT. This translates into CASSRTSGRFGGELFF. This chain connects TRBV2 to TRBJ2-2; 12 bases are a match to TRBD2. Germline trimming cut 6 bases from V and 7 bases from J; bases unmatched to any gene: 9. CDR1 is SNHLY, CDR2 FYNNEI, per germline. The CDR3 is 16 residues long.

This sequence joins TRBV30 and TRBJ1-2, with D possibly being TRBD1 (5 bases). CDR3 length: 13 residues. Germline CDR1 is GTSNPN and CDR2 is SVGIG (reference sequence). Trimming cost V 5 bases and J 7 bases, with 17 bases left between them. This CDR3 is CAWFGGAGLGYTF. The CDR3 DNA follows: TGTGCCTGGTTTGGCGGGGCAGGCCTTGGCTACACCTTC.

The chain uses TRBV6-5 and TRBJ2-1; possible D gene TRBD1, 6 bases. Germline V gives CDR1 MNHEY, CDR2 SVGAGI. CDR3 length: 15 residues. The V and J ends lost 5 bases and 7 bases respectively, with 18 bases between them. The CDR3 bases are TGTGCCAGCAGTCGATCCCGGTACAGGGTGAATGAGCAGTTCTTC. It yields the protein CASSRSRYRVNEQFF.

For this clone: Sequence at one end of the junction differs from germline and may be a read error. This chain joins TRBV7-6 and TRBJ1-1; perhaps TRBD1 as D (5 bases). Germline CDR1 reads SGHVS; CDR2 reads FNYEAQ. This CDR3 is 17 amino acids long. The CDR3 bases are TGTGCCAGCAGCTTTCTCGTAGGGGAACTAGTGAACGCTGAAGCTTTCTTT. Protein sequence: CASSFLVGELVNAEAFF.

This clone is a singleton in its sample. The rearrangement uses TRBV4-2 and TRBJ2-1; D gene uncertain. The CDR3 length is 13 residues. From germline, CDR1 is LGHNA and CDR2 YNFKEQ. The germline V and J ends were trimmed by 0 bases and 9 bases, with 9 bases remaining between them. For the CDR3, the DNA is TGTGCCAGCAGCCAAGAGCGATGGAGTGAGCAGTTCTTC. Protein product: CASSQERWSEQFF.

The chain is built from TRBV5-6 and TRBJ2-5, with 10 bases fitting TRBD2. The CDR3 consists of 16 residues. V was clipped by 1 base and J by 1 base; unmatched bases: 4. Looked up from germline, CDR1 is SGHDT and CDR2 is YYEEEE. CDR3 DNA: TGTGCCAGCAGCTTGCTAGCGGGAGATAGCCAAGAGACCCAGTACTTC. Protein sequence: CASSLLAGDSQETQYF.

The J gene is TRBJ2-1, the V gene TRBV19; D perhaps matches TRBD1 (6 bases). The germline V gene encodes CDR1 LNHDA and CDR2 SQIVND (reference sequence). The CDR3 extends over 15 amino acids. The V end was cut by 3 bases, the J end by 6 bases, with 15 bases between. CDR3 loop: CASSMSQGRINEQFF. CDR3 bases: TGTGCCAGTAGTATGTCACAGGGCCGGATCAATGAGCAGTTCTTC. The full variable domain, in which reference TRBV19 and TRBJ2-1 provide the parts outside the CDR3, is DGGITQSPKYLFRKEGQNVTLSCEQNLNHDAMYWYRQDPGQGLRLIYYSQIVNDFQKGDIAEGYSVSREKKESFPLTVTSAQKNPTAFYLCASSMSQGRINEQFFGPGTRLTVL.

V and J are TRBV19 and TRBJ2-7; 7 positions match TRBD2. Trimming took 5 bases from V and 5 from J; bases not matched to a gene: 6. Per the germline V gene, CDR1 is LNHDA and CDR2 is SQIVND (reference sequence). The CDR3 is 13 residues long. CDR3 in amino acids: CASSWRERDEQYF. In DNA form, the CDR3 reads TGTGCCAGTAGTTGGCGGGAGAGAGACGAGCAGTACTTC.

This clone was seen a handful of times. The chain has TRBV5-4 and TRBJ1-2; TRBD1 aligns across 7 bases. Per the germline V gene, CDR1 is SGHNT and CDR2 is YYREEE (reference sequence). The CDR3 contains 13 residues. The V gene end was trimmed by 5 bases and the J gene end by 3 bases; junction bases not matched to a gene: 4. The CDR3 loop is CASRWDSDYGYTF. CDR3 coding DNA: TGTGCCAGCAGATGGGACAGTGACTATGGCTACACCTTC.

J is TRBJ2-7 and V is TRBV5-1; D is undetermined. The germline V and J ends were trimmed by 0 bases and 2 bases, with 6 bases remaining between them. The CDR3 has 13 residues. The germline gives CDR1 SGHRS, CDR2 YFSETQ. The CDR3 loop is CASSLDLAYEQYF. CDR3 coding DNA: TGCGCCAGCAGCTTGGACCTCGCCTACGAGCAGTACTTC.

The rearrangement joins TRBV7-8 to TRBJ2-6; no definite D call. CDR1 SGHVS and CDR2 FQNEAQ come from the germline V gene. The CDR3 runs to 15 residues. The V gene lost 0 bases and the J gene lost 0 bases, with 3 bases spanning the gap. CDR3 protein: CASSLASSGANVLTF. Written as DNA, the CDR3 is TGTGCCAGCAGCTTAGCTAGCTCTGGGGCCAACGTCCTGACTTTC. Full variable domain (remainder filled in from reference TRBV7-8 and TRBJ2-6): GAGVSQSPRYKVAKRGQDVALRCDPISGHVSLFWYQQALGQGPEFLTYFQNEAQLDKSGLPSDRFFAERPEGSVSTLKIQRTQQEDSAVYLCASSLASSGANVLTFGAGSRLTVL.

The chain employs TRBV5-1 and TRBJ2-1; 12 nucleotides match TRBD2. The CDR3 loop spans 15 amino acids. The V segment lost 3 bases and the J segment 7 bases; nucleotides outside the gene matches: 5. Germline lookup yields CDR1 SGHRS and CDR2 YFSETQ. CDR3 coding DNA: TGCGCCAGCAGCTACGGACTAGCGGGAACTAATGAGCAGTTCTTC. Translation: CASSYGLAGTNEQFF.

V is TRBV7-9 and J is TRBJ2-4; D is perhaps TRBD2 (6 bases). The CDR3 runs to 16 residues. Germline V gene data show CDR1 as SEHNR and CDR2 as FQNEAQ (reference sequence). Trimming removed 3 bases from V and 0 bases from J, with 12 bases in between. CDR3 bases: TGTGCCAGCAGCTTCCGCGGGGACGCAGCCAAAAACATTCAGTACTTC. This encodes CASSFRGDAAKNIQYF. The whole variable domain, filled in from reference TRBV7-9 and TRBJ2-4, reads DTGVSQNPRHKITKRGQNVTFRCDPISEHNRLYWYRQTLGQGPEFLTYFQNEAQLEKSRLLSDRFSAERPKGSFSTLEIQRTEQGDSAMYLCASSFRGDAAKNIQYFGAGTRLSVL.

The chain joins TRBV28 to TRBJ1-2; unclear D gene. Trimming cost V 2 bases and J 4 bases, with 11 bases left between them. The CDR3 totals 14 residues. CDR1 is MDHEN, CDR2 SYDVKM, per germline. The CDR3 sequence: CASSLEGLGYGYTF. CDR3 in DNA: TGTGCCAGCAGTTTAGAAGGGCTCGGCTATGGCTACACCTTC.

This clone was recorded only once. The chain uses TRBV7-6 and TRBJ1-1, with D maybe TRBD1 (6 bases). The V end lost 5 bases, the J end lost 5 bases, and 9 bases lay between the germline ends. This CDR3 is 12 amino acids long. Germline loops: CDR1 SGHVS, CDR2 FNYEAQ. The CDR3 coding sequence is TGTGCCAGCAGCGCCCAGGGGACTGAAGCTTTCTTT. Protein product: CASSAQGTEAFF.

The J gene is TRBJ2-5, the V gene TRBV10-1; 14 bases fit TRBD2. The CDR3 has 15 residues. Germline CDR1 WNHNN, CDR2 SYGVQD (reference sequence). Trimming cost V 2 bases and J 4 bases; bases outside gene matches: 0. Here the CDR3 DNA reads TGCGCCAGCAGTGAGGGACTAGCGGGAGGAGAGACCCAGTACTTC. The encoded protein is CASSEGLAGGETQYF.

This chain uses TRBV29-1 with TRBJ2-7; tentatively, D is TRBD2 (5 bases). This CDR3 comprises 17 residues. CDR1 is SQVTM, CDR2 ANQGSEA, per germline. Trimming shortened V by 4 bases and J by 5 bases, and 27 bases separated the two germline ends. This chain's CDR3 is CSVGRRYGPTGLDEQYF. CDR3 in DNA: TGCAGCGTTGGAAGAAGGTACGGACCCACTGGACTCGACGAGCAGTACTTC.

V usage is TRBV6-4 and J usage is TRBJ2-3; D remains unclear. Trimming left V 8 bases short and J 6 bases short, with 15 bases between. CDR1 MRHNA and CDR2 SNTAGT come from the germline V gene. The CDR3 covers 13 residues. The DNA for the CDR3 is TGTGCCAGCGTTTCTGGCGCCGAGGATACGCAGTATTTT. Amino acid sequence: CASVSGAEDTQYF.

The V gene is TRBV28, the J gene TRBJ1-5; perhaps TRBD1 as D (6 bases). This CDR3 is built from 19 residues. Germline V gene sequence: CDR1 MDHEN, CDR2 SYDVKM. Trimming removed 1 base at V and 5 bases at J, with 24 bases between. As DNA, the CDR3 is TGTGCCAGCAGTTTATACTGGTTCCCTCGACAGGACAAGGATCAGCCCCAGCATTTT. Translating it yields CASSLYWFPRQDKDQPQHF.

The chain combines TRBV14 with TRBJ2-5; D remains ambiguous. The CDR3 loop spans 15 amino acids. CDR1 SGHDN and CDR2 FVKESK come from the germline V gene. Trimming removed 4 bases at V and 10 bases at J, with 22 bases between. CDR3 sequence (DNA): TGTGCCAGCAGCCGCCTCGAGAACGGCTTTCTGTTCCAGTACTTC. It is translated as CASSRLENGFLFQYF. The full variable domain, in which reference TRBV14 and TRBJ2-5 provide the parts outside the CDR3, is EAGVTQFPSHSVIEKGQTVTLRCDPISGHDNLYWYRRVMGKEIKFLLHFVKESKQDESGMPNNRFLAERTGGTYSTLKVQPAELEDSGVYFCASSRLENGFLFQYFGPGTRLLVL.

The chain has TRBV9 and TRBJ2-1, with 12 bases that match TRBD2. V dropped 4 bases and J dropped 3; count of bases not matched to a gene: 2. The CDR3 spans 15 residues. Germline CDR1 SGDLS, CDR2 YYNGEE. The DNA of the CDR3 is TGTGCCAGCAGCTCTAGCGGGAGGGACTACAATGAGCAGTTCTTC. Translation: CASSSSGRDYNEQFF.

This chain connects TRBV27 to TRBJ2-7, with 7 bases that match TRBD2. The CDR3 extends over 14 amino acids. V was clipped by 3 bases and J by 0 bases; unmatched bases: 2. Germline loops: CDR1 MNHEY, CDR2 SMNVEV (reference sequence). This CDR3 reads CASSFGGSSYEQYF. The CDR3, as DNA: TGTGCCAGCAGTTTTGGCGGGAGCTCCTACGAGCAGTACTTC.

CDR3 residues: CASSFYEVWSEDYEQYF. Written as DNA, the CDR3 is TGTGCCAGCAGCTTTTACGAGGTCTGGTCGGAAGACTACGAGCAGTACTTC. V and J are TRBV7-9 and TRBJ2-7, with D uncertain. Germline-derived CDR1 and CDR2 are SEHNR and FQNEAQ (reference sequence). The length of the CDR3 is 17 residues. The V end lost 3 bases, the J end lost 3 bases, and 21 bases lay between the germline ends. Full variable domain (missing parts from reference TRBV7-9 and TRBJ2-7): DTGVSQNPRHKITKRGQNVTFRCDPISEHNRLYWYRQTLGQGPEFLTYFQNEAQLEKSRLLSDRFSAERPKGSFSTLEIQRTEQGDSAMYLCASSFYEVWSEDYEQYFGPGTRLTVT.

The chain couples TRBV27 to TRBJ2-1; D is uncertain. V shed 3 bases and J shed 4 bases, with 13 bases lying between them. The germline gives CDR1 MNHEY, CDR2 SMNVEV (reference sequence). The CDR3 is 15 amino acids. CDR3 bases: TGTGCCAGCAGTTTTCTACATGGGGAATACAATGAGCAGTTCTTC. Its protein product is CASSFLHGEYNEQFF.

This clone appeared a single time. This specimen includes other DNA sequences encoding the same CDR3. This chain links TRBV19 with TRBJ1-1; D call uncertain. CDR3 size: 13 residues. The germline gives CDR1 LNHDA, CDR2 SQIVND (reference sequence). The V and J ends lost 2 bases and 1 base respectively, with 5 bases between them. CDR3 DNA: TGTGCCAGTAGTATATGGACGAACACTGAAGCTTTCTTT. Translation: CASSIWTNTEAFF.

The gene calls are TRBV7-9 and TRBJ2-7, with a possible D match to TRBD2 (5 bases). Trimming left V 3 bases short and J 3 bases short, with 9 bases between. The germline CDR1 and CDR2 sequences are SEHNR and FQNEAQ (reference sequence). The CDR3 covers 13 residues. The CDR3 bases are TGTGCCAGCAGCTTGGAGAGCGGCTACGAGCAGTACTTC. Protein sequence: CASSLESGYEQYF.

V is TRBV19 and J is TRBJ2-5, with D perhaps TRBD1 or TRBD2 (5 bases each). Germline CDR1 is LNHDA and CDR2 is SQIVND (reference sequence). This CDR3 has 16 amino acids. The V gene lost 3 bases and the J gene lost 4 bases, with 18 bases spanning the gap. The CDR3 loop is CASSMGPGPTGETQYF. Written as DNA, the CDR3 is TGTGCCAGTAGTATGGGTCCGGGGCCTACGGGAGAGACCCAGTACTTC.

In the case of this clone: Additional DNA sequences in this sample encode the identical CDR3. The chain joins TRBV27 to TRBJ2-7, with a weak D call TRBD2 (5 bases). CDR1 and CDR2 (germline): MNHEY, SMNVEV (reference sequence). CDR3 size: 12 residues. V was shortened by 2 bases and J by 6 bases, with 8 bases between the two germline ends. The CDR3 region is CASSLAGVEQYF. The CDR3 DNA reads as TGTGCCAGCAGTTTAGCCGGGGTCGAGCAGTACTTC.

This chain uses TRBV19 with TRBJ2-3; 7 bases match TRBD2. The J segment lost 4 bases and the V segment lost 6 bases, leaving 10 bases of the junction unmatched. In germline, CDR1 is LNHDA, CDR2 SQIVND (reference sequence). The CDR3 totals 15 residues. The chain's CDR3 is CASRAGTITSDTQYF. In nucleotides, the CDR3 is TGTGCCAGTAGGGCCGGGACTATTACATCAGATACGCAGTATTTT.